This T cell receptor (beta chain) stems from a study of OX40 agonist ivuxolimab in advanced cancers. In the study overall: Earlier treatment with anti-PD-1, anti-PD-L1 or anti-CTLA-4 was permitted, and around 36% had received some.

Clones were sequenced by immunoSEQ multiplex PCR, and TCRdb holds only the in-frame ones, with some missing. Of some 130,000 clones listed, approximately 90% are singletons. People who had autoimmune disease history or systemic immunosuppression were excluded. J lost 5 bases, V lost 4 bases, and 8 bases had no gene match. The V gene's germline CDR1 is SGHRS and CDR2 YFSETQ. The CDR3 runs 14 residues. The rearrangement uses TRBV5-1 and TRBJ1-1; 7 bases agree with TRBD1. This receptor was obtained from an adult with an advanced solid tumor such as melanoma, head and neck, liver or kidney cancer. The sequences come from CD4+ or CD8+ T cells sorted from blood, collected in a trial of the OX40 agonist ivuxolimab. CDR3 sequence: CASSDRAGGTEAFF. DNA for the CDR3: TGCGCCAGCAGCGACAGGGCAGGTGGGACTGAAGCTTTCTTT.